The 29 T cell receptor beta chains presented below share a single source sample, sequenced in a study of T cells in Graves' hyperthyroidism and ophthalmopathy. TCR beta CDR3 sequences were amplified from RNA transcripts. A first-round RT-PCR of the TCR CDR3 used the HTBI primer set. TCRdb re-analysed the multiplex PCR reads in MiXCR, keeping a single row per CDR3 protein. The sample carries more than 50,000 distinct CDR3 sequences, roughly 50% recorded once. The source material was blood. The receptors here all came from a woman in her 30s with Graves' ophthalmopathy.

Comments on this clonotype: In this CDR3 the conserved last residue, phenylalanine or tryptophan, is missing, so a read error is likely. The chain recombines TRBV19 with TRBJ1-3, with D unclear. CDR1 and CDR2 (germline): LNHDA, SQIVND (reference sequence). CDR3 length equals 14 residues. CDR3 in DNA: TGTGCCAGTGGTATAGAACTCTCTGGAAACACCATATATCTT. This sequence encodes CASGIELSGNTIYL.

The CDR3 here is CSARGCGTARNEQFF. The CDR3 DNA sequence: TGCAGTGCTAGAGGGTGTGGGACAGCGCGCAATGAGCAGTTCTTC. The rearrangement uses TRBV20-1 and TRBJ2-1, with 7 bases aligning to TRBD1. Germline CDR1 is DFQATT and CDR2 is SNEGSKA (reference sequence). V lost 1 base and J lost 6; bases outside the gene matches: 9. This CDR3 has 15 amino acids.

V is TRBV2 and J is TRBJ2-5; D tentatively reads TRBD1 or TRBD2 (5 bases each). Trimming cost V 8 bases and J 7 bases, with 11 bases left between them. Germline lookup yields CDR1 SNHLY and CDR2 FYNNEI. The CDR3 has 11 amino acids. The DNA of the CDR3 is TGTGCCAGCGGACTTACAGGGACCCAGTACTTC. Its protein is CASGLTGTQYF.

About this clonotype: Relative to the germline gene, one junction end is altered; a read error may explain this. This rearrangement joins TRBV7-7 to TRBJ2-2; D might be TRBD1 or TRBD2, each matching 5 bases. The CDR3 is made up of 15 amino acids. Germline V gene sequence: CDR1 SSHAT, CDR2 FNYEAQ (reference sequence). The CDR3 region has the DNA TGTGCTAGCAGCGAGGGACGCGGAAACACCGGGGAGCTGTTTTTT. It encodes CASSEGRGNTGELFF.

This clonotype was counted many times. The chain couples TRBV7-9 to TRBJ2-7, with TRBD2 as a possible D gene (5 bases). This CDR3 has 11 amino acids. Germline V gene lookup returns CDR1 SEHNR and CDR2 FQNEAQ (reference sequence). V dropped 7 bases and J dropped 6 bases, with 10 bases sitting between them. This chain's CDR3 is CASTSLREQYF. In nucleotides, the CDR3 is TGTGCCAGCACTAGCTTACGCGAGCAGTACTTC. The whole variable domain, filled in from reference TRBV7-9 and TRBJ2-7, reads DTGVSQNPRHKITKRGQNVTFRCDPISEHNRLYWYRQTLGQGPEFLTYFQNEAQLEKSRLLSDRFSAERPKGSFSTLEIQRTEQGDSAMYLCASTSLREQYFGPGTRLTVT.

CDR3 DNA sequence: TGTGCCAGCAGCCGCCCGGGACAGGGAAGTAGCCAAGAGACCCAGTACTTC. Protein: CASSRPGQGSSQETQYF. The chain combines TRBV14 with TRBJ2-5; TRBD1 matches at 9 bases. The CDR3 consists of 17 residues. The germline V gene has CDR1 SGHDN and CDR2 FVKESK. The V segment lost 4 bases and the J segment 1 base; nucleotides outside the gene matches: 10.

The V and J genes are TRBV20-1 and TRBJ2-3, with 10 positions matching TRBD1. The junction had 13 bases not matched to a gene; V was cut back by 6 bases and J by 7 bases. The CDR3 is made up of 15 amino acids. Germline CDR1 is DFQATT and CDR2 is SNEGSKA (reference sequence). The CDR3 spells CSAPGTGVPQHTQYF. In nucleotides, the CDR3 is TGCAGTGCCCCCGGGACAGGGGTGCCTCAACATACGCAGTATTTT.

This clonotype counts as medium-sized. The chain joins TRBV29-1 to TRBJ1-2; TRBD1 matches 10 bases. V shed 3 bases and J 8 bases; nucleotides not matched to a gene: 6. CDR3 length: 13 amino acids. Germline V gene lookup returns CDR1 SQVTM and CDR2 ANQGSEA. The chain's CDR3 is CSVDAGQGDGYTF. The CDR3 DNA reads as TGCAGCGTTGATGCCGGACAGGGGGACGGCTACACCTTC.

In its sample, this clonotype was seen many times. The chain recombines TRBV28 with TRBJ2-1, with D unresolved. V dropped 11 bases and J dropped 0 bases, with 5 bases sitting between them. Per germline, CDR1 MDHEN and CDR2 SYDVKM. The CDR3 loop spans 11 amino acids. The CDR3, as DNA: TGTGCCGCCTTCTCCTACAATGAGCAGTTCTTC. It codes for CAAFSYNEQFF.

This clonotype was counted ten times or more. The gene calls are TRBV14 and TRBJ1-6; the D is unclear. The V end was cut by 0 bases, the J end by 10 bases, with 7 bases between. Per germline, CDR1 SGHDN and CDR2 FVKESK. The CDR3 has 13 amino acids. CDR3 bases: TGTGCCAGCAGCCAAGATTGGAGGTCACCCCTCCACTTT. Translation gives CASSQDWRSPLHF.

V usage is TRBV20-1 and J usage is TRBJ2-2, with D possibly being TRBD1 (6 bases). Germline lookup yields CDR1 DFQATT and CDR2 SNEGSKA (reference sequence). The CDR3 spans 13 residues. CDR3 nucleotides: TGCAGCGCAGCGACAGGGAACACCGGGGAGCTGTTTTTT. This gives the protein CSAATGNTGELFF.

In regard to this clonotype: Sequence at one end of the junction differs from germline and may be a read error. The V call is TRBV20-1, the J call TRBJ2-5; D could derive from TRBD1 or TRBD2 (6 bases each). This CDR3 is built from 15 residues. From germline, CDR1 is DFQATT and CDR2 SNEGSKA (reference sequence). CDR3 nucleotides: TGCAGTGGTAGAGATCACCGGGGGCCCCAAGAGACCCAGTACTTC. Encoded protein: CSGRDHRGPQETQYF.

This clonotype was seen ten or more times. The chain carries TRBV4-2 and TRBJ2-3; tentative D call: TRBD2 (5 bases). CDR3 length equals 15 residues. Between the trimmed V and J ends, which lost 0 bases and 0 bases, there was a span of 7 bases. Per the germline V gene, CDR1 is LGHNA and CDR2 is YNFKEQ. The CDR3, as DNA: TGTGCCAGCAGCCAAGATGGCGGGAGCACAGATACGCAGTATTTT. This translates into CASSQDGGSTDTQYF.

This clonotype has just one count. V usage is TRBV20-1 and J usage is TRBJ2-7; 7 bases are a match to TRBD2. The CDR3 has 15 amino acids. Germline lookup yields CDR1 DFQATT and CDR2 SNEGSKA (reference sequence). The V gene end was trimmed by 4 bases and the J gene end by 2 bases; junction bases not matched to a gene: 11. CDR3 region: CSATTRTRGPYEQYF. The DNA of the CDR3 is TGCAGTGCTACAACACGGACTAGAGGGCCCTACGAGCAGTACTTC.

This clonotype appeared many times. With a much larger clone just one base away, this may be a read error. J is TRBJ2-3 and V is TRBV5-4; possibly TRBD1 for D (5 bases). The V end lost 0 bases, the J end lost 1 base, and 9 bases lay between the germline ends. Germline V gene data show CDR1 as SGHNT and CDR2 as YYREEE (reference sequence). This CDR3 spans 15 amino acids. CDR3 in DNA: TGTGCCAGCAGCTTGGGCGGACAACGCACAGATACGCAGTATTTT. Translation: CASSLGGQRTDTQYF.

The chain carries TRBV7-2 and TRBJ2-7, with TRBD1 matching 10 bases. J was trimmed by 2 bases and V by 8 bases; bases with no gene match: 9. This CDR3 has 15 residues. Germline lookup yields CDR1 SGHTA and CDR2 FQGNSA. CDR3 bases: TGTGCCAGCGTCCGGGACAGGGGTCGGCCCTACGAGCAGTACTTC. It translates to CASVRDRGRPYEQYF.

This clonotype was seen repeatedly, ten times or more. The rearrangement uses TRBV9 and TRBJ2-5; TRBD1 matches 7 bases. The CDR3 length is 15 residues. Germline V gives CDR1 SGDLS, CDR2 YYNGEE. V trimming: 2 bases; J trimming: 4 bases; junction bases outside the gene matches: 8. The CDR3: CASSVAGGMRETQYF. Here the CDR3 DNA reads TGTGCCAGCAGCGTCGCAGGGGGTATGAGAGAGACCCAGTACTTC.

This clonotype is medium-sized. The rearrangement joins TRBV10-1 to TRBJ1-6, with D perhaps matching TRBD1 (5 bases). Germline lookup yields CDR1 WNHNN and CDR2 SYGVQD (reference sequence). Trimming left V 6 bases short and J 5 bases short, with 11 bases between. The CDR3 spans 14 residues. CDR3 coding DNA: TGCGCCAGCAGCGACGGGGGGGATAATTCACCCCTCCACTTT. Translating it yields CASSDGGDNSPLHF.

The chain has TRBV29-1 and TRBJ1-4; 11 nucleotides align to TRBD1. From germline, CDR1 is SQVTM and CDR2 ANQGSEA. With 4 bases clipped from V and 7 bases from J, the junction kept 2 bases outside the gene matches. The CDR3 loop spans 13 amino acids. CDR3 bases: TGCAGCGTTGGGACAGGGGGCTTTGAAAAACTGTTTTTT. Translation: CSVGTGGFEKLFF.

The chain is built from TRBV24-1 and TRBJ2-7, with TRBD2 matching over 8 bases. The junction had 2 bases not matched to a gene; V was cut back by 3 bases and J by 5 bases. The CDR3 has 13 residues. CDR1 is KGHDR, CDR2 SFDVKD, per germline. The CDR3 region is CATSDSGSDEQYF. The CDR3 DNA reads TGTGCCACCAGTGATAGCGGGAGTGACGAGCAGTACTTC.

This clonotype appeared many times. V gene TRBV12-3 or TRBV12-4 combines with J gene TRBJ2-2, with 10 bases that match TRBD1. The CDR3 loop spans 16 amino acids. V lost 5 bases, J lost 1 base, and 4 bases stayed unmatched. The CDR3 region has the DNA TGTGCCAGCAGTCCCAGGACAGGGGGGAACACCGGGGAGCTGTTTTTT. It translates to CASSPRTGGNTGELFF.

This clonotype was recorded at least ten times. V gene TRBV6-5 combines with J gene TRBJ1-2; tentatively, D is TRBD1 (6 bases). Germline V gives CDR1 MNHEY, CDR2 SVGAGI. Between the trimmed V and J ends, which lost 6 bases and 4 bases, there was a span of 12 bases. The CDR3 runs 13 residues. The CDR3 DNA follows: TGTGCCAGCAGCGGACAGCCCTTCTATGGCTACACCTTC. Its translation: CASSGQPFYGYTF.

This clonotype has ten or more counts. CDR3 coding DNA: TGCAGTGCTAGAGTACCAGGGAGGTACAATGAGCAGTTCTTC. Translated: CSARVPGRYNEQFF. The rearrangement uses TRBV20-1 and TRBJ2-1, with D perhaps TRBD2 (6 bases). CDR1 DFQATT and CDR2 SNEGSKA come from the germline V gene (reference sequence). The ends were cut back, 1 base at V and 4 bases at J, with 11 bases in the middle. This CDR3 has 14 residues.

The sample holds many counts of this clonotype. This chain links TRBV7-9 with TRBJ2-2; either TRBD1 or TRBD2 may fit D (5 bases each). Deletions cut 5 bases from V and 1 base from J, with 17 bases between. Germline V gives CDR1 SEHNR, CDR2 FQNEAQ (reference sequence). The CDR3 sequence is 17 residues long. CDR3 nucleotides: TGTGCCAGCAGCCACCCCGGTGGGACGGGGAACACCGGGGAGCTGTTTTTT. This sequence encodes CASSHPGGTGNTGELFF.

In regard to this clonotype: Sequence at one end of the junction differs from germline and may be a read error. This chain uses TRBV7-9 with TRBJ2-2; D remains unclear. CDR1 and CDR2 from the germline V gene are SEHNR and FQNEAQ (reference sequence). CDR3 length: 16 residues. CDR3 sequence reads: CASSLGKGMNTGELFF. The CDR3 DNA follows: TGTGCCAGCAGCTTAGGTAAGGGAATGAACACTGGGGAGCTGTTTTTT.

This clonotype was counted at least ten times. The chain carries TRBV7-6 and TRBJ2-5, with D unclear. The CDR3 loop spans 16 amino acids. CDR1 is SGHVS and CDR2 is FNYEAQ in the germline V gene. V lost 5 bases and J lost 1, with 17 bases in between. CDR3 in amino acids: CASSQTGANIQETQYF. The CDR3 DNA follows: TGTGCCAGCAGCCAAACGGGTGCAAATATCCAAGAGACCCAGTACTTC. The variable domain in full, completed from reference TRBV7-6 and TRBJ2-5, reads GAGVSQSPRYKVTKRGQDVALRCDPISGHVSLYWYRQALGQGPEFLTYFNYEAQQDKSGLPNDRFSAERPEGSISTLTIQRTEQRDSAMYRCASSQTGANIQETQYFGPGTRLLVL.

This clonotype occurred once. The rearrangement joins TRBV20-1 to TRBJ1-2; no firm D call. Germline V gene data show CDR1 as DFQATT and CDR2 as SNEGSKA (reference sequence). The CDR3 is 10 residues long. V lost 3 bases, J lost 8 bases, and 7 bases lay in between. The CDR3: CSASLGGYTF. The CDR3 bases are TGCAGTGCTAGCCTTGGGGGCTACACCTTC.

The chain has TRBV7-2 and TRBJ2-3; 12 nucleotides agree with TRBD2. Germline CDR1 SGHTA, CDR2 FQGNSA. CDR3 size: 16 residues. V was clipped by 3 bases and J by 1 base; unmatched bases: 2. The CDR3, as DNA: TGTGCCAGCAGCTTGGGACTAGCGGGTCGCACAGATACGCAGTATTTT. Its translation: CASSLGLAGRTDTQYF.

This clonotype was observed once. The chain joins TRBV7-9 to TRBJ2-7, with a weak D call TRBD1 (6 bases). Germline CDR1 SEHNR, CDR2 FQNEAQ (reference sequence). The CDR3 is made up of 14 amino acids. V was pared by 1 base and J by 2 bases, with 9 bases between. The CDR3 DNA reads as TGTGCCAGCAGCTTAGGACGGGACACCTACGAGCAGTACTTC. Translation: CASSLGRDTYEQYF. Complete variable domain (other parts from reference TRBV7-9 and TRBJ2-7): DTGVSQNPRHKITKRGQNVTFRCDPISEHNRLYWYRQTLGQGPEFLTYFQNEAQLEKSRLLSDRFSAERPKGSFSTLEIQRTEQGDSAMYLCASSLGRDTYEQYFGPGTRLTVT.